Shown below are 10 T cell receptor beta chains from a single sample sequenced in a study of graft-versus-host responses after intestinal transplantation. TCRdb keeps only in-frame clones here, not all; method: immunoSEQ multiplex PCR. The data contain 80,000 to 100,000 clones, about 93% of them singletons. These receptors have no known antigen. The material sequenced was unstimulated CD4+ T cells sorted from spleen or lymph node cells, taken before intestinal transplant. These TCRs come from a human donor who received an intestinal transplant.

The V gene is TRBV27, the J gene TRBJ2-3, with D possibly TRBD1 on 5 matching bases. Germline CDR1 MNHEY, CDR2 SMNVEV (reference sequence). The V gene lost 6 bases and the J gene lost 3 bases, with 13 bases spanning the gap. The CDR3 spans 14 residues. The CDR3 nucleotides are TGTGCCAGCAGCTCGGACATGCGGACAGATACGCAGTATTTT. This sequence encodes CASSSDMRTDTQYF.

The chain employs TRBV29-1 and TRBJ1-2, with TRBD1 matching 7 bases. The CDR3 length is 12 residues. Trimming cost V 3 bases and J 2 bases; bases outside gene matches: 0. Germline V gives CDR1 SQVTM, CDR2 ANQGSEA. As DNA, the CDR3 is TGCAGCGTTGAGACAGGGAACTATGGCTACACCTTC. This codes for CSVETGNYGYTF. The variable domain in full, with the rest retrieved from reference TRBV29-1 and TRBJ1-2, is SAVISQKPSRDICQRGTSLTIQCQVDSQVTMMFWYRQQPGQSLTLIATANQGSEATYESGFVIDKFPISRPNLTFSTLTVSNMSPEDSSIYLCSVETGNYGYTFGSGTRLTVV.

Comments on this clone: The same CDR3 can be traced to other DNA sequences in this sample. The chain employs TRBV6-5 and TRBJ1-1; D might be TRBD1 (6 bases). CDR1 MNHEY and CDR2 SVGAGI come from the germline V gene. The germline V and J ends were trimmed by 3 bases and 3 bases, with 11 bases remaining between them. This CDR3 has 14 residues. CDR3 protein: CASSYSRGYTEAFF. The CDR3 DNA reads TGTGCCAGCAGTTATAGCAGGGGTTACACTGAAGCTTTCTTT.

This clone has a single count. The chain employs TRBV7-9 and TRBJ2-3; no clear D. Germline-derived CDR1 and CDR2 are SEHNR and FQNEAQ (reference sequence). The CDR3 spans 12 residues. With 5 bases removed from V and 3 bases from J, the gap between germline ends came to 6 bases. Written as DNA, the CDR3 is TGTGCCAGCAGCCCCCCTACAGATACGCAGTATTTT. Translating gives CASSPPTDTQYF.

The rearrangement links TRBV19 to TRBJ2-5, with 7 positions matching TRBD1. The CDR3 sequence is 15 residues long. Germline CDR1 LNHDA, CDR2 SQIVND (reference sequence). The trim removed 7 bases at V and 0 bases at J, leaving 8 bases unmatched. DNA for the CDR3: TGTGCCAGTATTCTCAACACAGGGGACCAAGAGACCCAGTACTTC. It encodes CASILNTGDQETQYF.

The V call is TRBV7-9, the J call TRBJ2-3; 10 bases agree with TRBD2. The V and J ends lost 3 bases and 0 bases, in that order; junction bases with no gene match: 12. The CDR3 has 19 amino acids. Looked up from germline, CDR1 is SEHNR and CDR2 is FQNEAQ (reference sequence). CDR3: CASSFRPRTSGTSTDTQYF. DNA of the CDR3: TGTGCCAGCAGCTTTAGGCCGAGGACTAGCGGAACTAGCACAGATACGCAGTATTTT. Full variable domain (outside the CDR3, taken from reference TRBV7-9 and TRBJ2-3): DTGVSQNPRHKITKRGQNVTFRCDPISEHNRLYWYRQTLGQGPEFLTYFQNEAQLEKSRLLSDRFSAERPKGSFSTLEIQRTEQGDSAMYLCASSFRPRTSGTSTDTQYFGPGTRLTVL.

This clone occurred once. This sequence joins TRBV30 and TRBJ2-7; weak D call: TRBD1 (6 bases). V was clipped by 1 base and J by 6 bases, with 10 bases between them. CDR3 length: 12 residues. Germline CDR1 is GTSNPN and CDR2 is SVGIG (reference sequence). The CDR3, as DNA: TGTGCCTGGAGTGCACAGGGTACCGAGCAGTACTTC. This codes for CAWSAQGTEQYF.

The chain employs TRBV15 and TRBJ2-5; 8 positions match TRBD1. V was clipped by 3 bases and J by 1 base; unmatched bases: 4. Germline-derived CDR1 and CDR2 are LNHNV and YYDKDF (reference sequence). This CDR3 is 15 amino acids long. The CDR3 region is CATSRDRVIQETQYF. Written as DNA, the CDR3 is TGTGCCACCAGCAGGGACAGGGTGATCCAAGAGACCCAGTACTTC.

The V gene is TRBV6-1, the J gene TRBJ1-1; possible D gene TRBD1, 6 bases. Germline V gene lookup returns CDR1 MNHNS and CDR2 SASEGT. Trimming stripped 5 bases from V and 0 bases from J, with 13 bases between. CDR3 length: 15 residues. CDR3 in DNA: TGTGCCAGCAGTCAATCGACAGGAATGAACACTGAAGCTTTCTTT. It is translated as CASSQSTGMNTEAFF.

This rearrangement joins TRBV7-8 to TRBJ2-1, with TRBD2 matching 13 bases. Trimming took 3 bases from V and 7 from J; bases not matched to a gene: 6. The CDR3 has 16 amino acids. The germline gives CDR1 SGHVS, CDR2 FQNEAQ. CDR3 nucleotide sequence: TGTGCCAGCAGCTTTACGACTAGCGGGAGGAGGAATGAGCAGTTCTTC. Translation: CASSFTTSGRRNEQFF.